The 29 T cell receptor beta chains given below trace back to one sample, sequenced in a study of beta chain features in type 1 diabetes. Expressed TCRB transcripts got sequenced, as all isolated RNA was reverse transcribed. The repertoire was sequenced with immunoSEQ multiplex PCR; TCRdb's copy has only in-frame clones and lacks some. This sample has 620,000 or so clones, with less than 20% found just once. What was sequenced was naive CD4+ T cells from blood. The receptors shown here come from a man aged 18 to 29 in good health.

This clone came up a few times. The V gene is TRBV29-1, the J gene TRBJ2-7; D is undetermined. V shed 4 bases and J shed 6 bases, with 10 bases lying between them. This CDR3 comprises 11 residues. Germline values: CDR1 SQVTM, CDR2 ANQGSEA. DNA for the CDR3: TGCAGCGTTGCCCCCGGGTCCGAGCAGTACTTC. It is translated as CSVAPGSEQYF.

The CDR3 DNA is TGTGCCTGGAGACCCCTGGGGGCGTCTAATGAAAAACTGTTTTTT. It encodes CAWRPLGASNEKLFF. V and J are TRBV30 and TRBJ1-4, with D possibly being TRBD1 (6 bases). Trimming shortened V by 3 bases and J by 3 bases, and 14 bases separated the two germline ends. The CDR3 has 15 residues. Germline lookup yields CDR1 GTSNPN and CDR2 SVGIG (reference sequence).

The gene calls are TRBV7-3 and TRBJ2-2, with D tentatively TRBD1 (6 bases). Germline CDR1 SGHTA, CDR2 FQGTGA. V dropped 4 bases and J dropped 7 bases, with 25 bases sitting between them. This CDR3 region has 18 residues. CDR3 nucleotides: TGTGCCAGCAGCTCCTACCGGATGAGCCAGGGGTCTGACGGGGAGCTGTTTTTT. Translating it yields CASSSYRMSQGSDGELFF.

This clone appeared a few times. The J gene is TRBJ2-7, the V gene TRBV9; 7 nucleotides match TRBD2. V lost 3 bases to trimming and J lost 7 bases; unmatched junction nucleotides: 13. This CDR3 spans 15 amino acids. Looked up from germline, CDR1 is SGDLS and CDR2 is YYNGEE. Here the CDR3 DNA reads TGTGCCAGCAGCGAGGGAGGGGCAGTCCTACGGGAGCAGTACTTC. This gives the protein CASSEGGAVLREQYF.

The gene calls are TRBV4-2 and TRBJ2-7, with a tentative D call TRBD1 (5 bases). Between the trimmed V and J ends, which lost 1 base and 0 bases, there was a span of 10 bases. The germline V gene encodes CDR1 LGHNA and CDR2 YNFKEQ. This CDR3 comprises 15 residues. CDR3 nucleotide sequence: TGTGCCAGCAGCCAAGGGCGACAGAGCTCCTACGAGCAGTACTTC. Its protein product is CASSQGRQSSYEQYF.

V and J are TRBV29-1 and TRBJ1-1; D is unclear. The CDR3 spans 13 residues. V was shortened by 4 bases and J by 0 bases, with 9 bases between the two germline ends. Germline V gives CDR1 SQVTM, CDR2 ANQGSEA. CDR3 sequence reads: CSVGGQMNTEAFF. DNA of the CDR3: TGCAGCGTTGGCGGCCAGATGAACACTGAAGCTTTCTTT.

There are a few counts of this clone. The chain combines TRBV7-9 with TRBJ2-7; D is possibly TRBD1 or TRBD2 (5 bases each). The length of the CDR3 is 16 residues. From germline, CDR1 is SEHNR and CDR2 FQNEAQ (reference sequence). Trimming removed 3 bases from V and 0 bases from J, with 15 bases in between. The chain's CDR3 is CASSFARDARSYEQYF. The CDR3 DNA is TGTGCCAGCAGCTTCGCCCGGGACGCCCGCTCCTACGAGCAGTACTTC.

In its sample, this clone was seen a few times. The gene calls are TRBV7-2 and TRBJ1-3, with a possible D match to TRBD1 (6 bases). Trimming took 3 bases from V and 6 from J, leaving 9 bases between them. This CDR3 region has 13 residues. Germline assignment: CDR1 SGHTA and CDR2 FQGNSA. CDR3 residues: CASSFDRLNTIYF. In nucleotides, the CDR3 is TGTGCCAGCAGCTTCGACAGGTTAAACACCATATATTTT.

This clone has a count of ten or more. The same CDR3 also results from other DNA sequences found in this sample. V and J are TRBV19 and TRBJ2-4, with 7 bases fitting TRBD2. J was trimmed by 7 bases and V by 3 bases; bases with no gene match: 0. In germline, CDR1 is LNHDA, CDR2 SQIVND (reference sequence). The CDR3 runs 12 residues. CDR3 sequence: CASSIGRNIQYF. CDR3 DNA sequence: TGTGCCAGTAGTATCGGGAGGAACATTCAGTACTTC.

A note on this clone: In the same sample, other DNA sequences code for this CDR3. The rearrangement uses TRBV7-3 and TRBJ2-1; D gene ambiguous. V was pared by 2 bases and J by 5 bases, with 7 bases between. This CDR3 region has 13 residues. Germline V gene data show CDR1 as SGHTA and CDR2 as FQGTGA. In DNA form, the CDR3 reads TGTGCCAGCAGCTTATCTAGGAACAATGAGCAGTTCTTC. Its translation is CASSLSRNNEQFF.

The V call is TRBV28, the J call TRBJ1-3; no definite D call. There are 14 residues in the CDR3. V was pared by 5 bases and J by 1 base, with 9 bases between. CDR1 is MDHEN and CDR2 is SYDVKM in the germline V gene. CDR3 in amino acids: CASSTGASGNTIYF. The CDR3 DNA follows: TGTGCCAGCAGTACTGGAGCTTCTGGAAACACCATATATTTT.

The chain carries TRBV27 and TRBJ2-4; 7 bases are shared with TRBD1. The CDR3 totals 19 residues. Trimming cost V 3 bases and J 1 base; bases outside gene matches: 15. CDR1 is MNHEY, CDR2 SMNVEV, per germline (reference sequence). CDR3 amino acids: CASSLRLTSGGPAKNIQYF. The CDR3 nucleotides are TGTGCCAGCAGTTTGAGGCTGACGTCAGGGGGTCCGGCCAAAAACATTCAGTACTTC.

The V gene is TRBV30, the J gene TRBJ1-1; a weak D match, TRBD1 (6 bases). The CDR3 spans 14 residues. Deletions cut 0 bases from V and 6 bases from J, with 14 bases between. Germline V gene data show CDR1 as GTSNPN and CDR2 as SVGIG (reference sequence). CDR3: CAWSVGQPFAEAFF. CDR3 coding DNA: TGTGCCTGGAGTGTAGGACAGCCTTTCGCTGAAGCTTTCTTT. Combining the CDR3 with reference TRBV30 and TRBJ1-1 gives the whole variable domain SQTIHQWPATLVQPVGSPLSLECTVEGTSNPNLYWYRQAAGRGLQLLFYSVGIGQISSEVPQNLSASRPQDRQFILSSKKLLLSDSGFYLCAWSVGQPFAEAFFGQGTRLTVV.

This clone was detected only a few times. The chain is built from TRBV7-3 and TRBJ1-1, with D possibly TRBD1 on 5 matching bases. The CDR3 has 13 residues. CDR1 is SGHTA, CDR2 FQGTGA, per germline. The germline V and J ends were trimmed by 8 bases and 0 bases, with 10 bases remaining between them. CDR3 sequence (DNA): TGTGCCAGCCGGGACCTCATGAACACTGAAGCTTTCTTT. This codes for CASRDLMNTEAFF.

The chain links TRBV6-6 to TRBJ1-2; D remains unclear. CDR1 and CDR2 (germline): MNHNY, SVGAGI (reference sequence). V lost 0 bases, J lost 4 bases, and 9 bases lay in between. There are 14 residues in the CDR3. CDR3 region: CASSYSVGPYGYTF. Here the CDR3 DNA reads TGTGCCAGCAGTTACTCGGTTGGTCCCTATGGCTACACCTTC.

A few counts support this clone. The CDR3 loop reads CATSRDWGGQETQYF. CDR3 DNA: TGTGCCACCAGCAGAGATTGGGGGGGCCAAGAGACCCAGTACTTC. The rearrangement links TRBV15 to TRBJ2-5; 7 bases line up with TRBD2. The CDR3 consists of 15 residues. V was clipped by 0 bases and J by 1 base; unmatched bases: 2. The germline gives CDR1 LNHNV, CDR2 YYDKDF (reference sequence).

The V and J genes are TRBV20-1 and TRBJ1-3; D gene ambiguous. The V gene lost 6 bases and the J gene lost 3 bases, with 6 bases spanning the gap. This CDR3 has 11 amino acids. Germline V gives CDR1 DFQATT, CDR2 SNEGSKA (reference sequence). This CDR3 is CSAQGGNTIYF. CDR3 coding DNA: TGCAGTGCCCAAGGTGGAAACACCATATATTTT.

This rearrangement joins TRBV29-1 to TRBJ2-1, with TRBD1 matching 8 bases. V lost 7 bases and J lost 8; bases outside the gene matches: 7. CDR3 size: 12 residues. Germline lookup yields CDR1 SQVTM and CDR2 ANQGSEA. CDR3 in amino acids: CSAGQGGYEQFF. CDR3 coding DNA: TGCAGCGCTGGACAGGGCGGGTATGAGCAGTTCTTC.

A few counts support this clone. The rearrangement joins TRBV18 to TRBJ1-5, with D unresolved. Germline V gene sequence: CDR1 KGHSH, CDR2 LQKENI. The CDR3 loop spans 13 amino acids. Trimming shortened V by 4 bases and J by 0 bases, and 4 bases separated the two germline ends. CDR3 region: CASSRDSNQPQHF. CDR3 sequence (DNA): TGTGCCAGCTCACGGGATAGCAATCAGCCCCAGCATTTT.

In its sample, this clone was seen a few times. This rearrangement joins TRBV7-2 to TRBJ1-5; perhaps TRBD1 as D (5 bases). V was trimmed by 3 bases and J by 0 bases, leaving 9 bases between them. Germline V gives CDR1 SGHTA, CDR2 FQGNSA. The CDR3 runs to 15 residues. CDR3 in DNA: TGTGCCAGCAGCTTGGGACTGTTTAGCAATCAGCCCCAGCATTTT. This translates into CASSLGLFSNQPQHF.

The rearrangement joins TRBV9 to TRBJ1-6; weak D call: TRBD1 (5 bases). This CDR3 has 13 amino acids. The V end lost 5 bases, the J end lost 8 bases, and 11 bases lay between the germline ends. Germline V CDR1 and CDR2: SGDLS, YYNGEE. The CDR3 here is CASRSGGYSPLHF. In DNA, the CDR3 is TGTGCCAGCAGATCGGGGGGATATTCACCCCTCCACTTT.

This clone appeared a few times. The chain couples TRBV9 to TRBJ2-1; 10 nucleotides match TRBD2. V gave up 2 bases and J gave up 5 bases; unmatched junction bases: 7. CDR1 and CDR2 (germline): SGDLS, YYNGEE. This CDR3 spans 16 amino acids. The CDR3 sequence: CASSVPSGSPNNEQFF. CDR3 sequence (DNA): TGTGCCAGCAGCGTTCCTAGCGGGAGTCCCAACAATGAGCAGTTCTTC.

This clone was counted only a few times. The chain is built from TRBV5-1 and TRBJ2-7; no firm D call. V was clipped by 3 bases and J by 5 bases, with 21 bases between them. From germline, CDR1 is SGHRS and CDR2 YFSETQ. The CDR3 is 16 amino acids. DNA of the CDR3: TGCGCCAGCAGCTCCCCGTCCCCCGCCAGGATCCACGAGCAGTACTTC. Translating it yields CASSSPSPARIHEQYF.

The chain employs TRBV7-2 and TRBJ2-5, with D tentatively TRBD1 or TRBD2 (5 bases each). Germline lookup yields CDR1 SGHTA and CDR2 FQGNSA. The CDR3 is made up of 15 amino acids. V was pared by 1 base and J by 7 bases, with 16 bases between. The CDR3 here is CASSLDSGLRGTQYF. CDR3 DNA sequence: TGTGCCAGCAGCTTAGACTCAGGGTTGAGGGGGACCCAGTACTTC.

Only a few counts were recorded for this clone. V gene TRBV13 combines with J gene TRBJ1-2, with TRBD1 identical over 8 bases. CDR3 length equals 14 residues. Losses at the gene ends were 6 bases for V and 3 bases for J; bases not matched to a gene: 6. The germline V gene encodes CDR1 PRHDT and CDR2 FYEKMQ (reference sequence). In nucleotides, the CDR3 is TGTGCCAGCAGAACCGGGACAGGCCACTATGGCTACACCTTC. Translation gives CASRTGTGHYGYTF.

The chain is built from TRBV21-1 and TRBJ1-6; the table's TRBD1 call for D was not verified on the DNA. TRBV21-1 is deemed a pseudogene. The CDR3 sequence is 15 residues long. The CDR3 DNA follows: TGTGCCAGCAGCGCAGCGACAGGGGCGAATTCACCCCTCCACTTT. It translates to CASSAATGANSPLHF.

In its sample, this clone was seen a few times. The genes are TRBV4-1 and TRBJ2-1; tentative D call: TRBD2 (5 bases). The CDR3 runs to 12 residues. CDR1 and CDR2 (germline): MGHRA, YSYEKL. V gave up 5 bases and J gave up 10 bases, with 12 bases separating them. The CDR3 loop is CASSARGGEQFF. DNA of the CDR3: TGCGCCAGCAGCGCTAGAGGCGGGGAGCAGTTCTTC.

This clone was found a few times. The chain recombines TRBV6-5 with TRBJ1-2, with D maybe TRBD1 (6 bases). Germline CDR1 MNHEY, CDR2 SVGAGI. The CDR3 runs to 14 residues. Deletions cut 6 bases from V and 4 bases from J, with 15 bases between. CDR3 residues: CASSPRGGGYGYTF. In DNA, the CDR3 is TGTGCCAGCAGCCCCCGAGGGGGTGGCTATGGCTACACCTTC.

This clone appeared a few times. The junction shows a germline mismatch at one end, possibly a read error. The chain recombines TRBV7-9 with TRBJ2-7; 7 nucleotides agree with TRBD2. The CDR3 totals 17 residues. Germline assignment: CDR1 SEHNR and CDR2 FQNEAQ (reference sequence). The CDR3 protein is CASSLAGWREFSHEQYF. The CDR3 nucleotides are TGTGCCAGCAGCTTAGCGGGGTGGCGGGAGTTCTCCCACGAGCAGTACTTC. The variable domain in full, with the rest retrieved from reference TRBV7-9 and TRBJ2-7, is DTGVSQNPRHKITKRGQNVTFRCDPISEHNRLYWYRQTLGQGPEFLTYFQNEAQLEKSRLLSDRFSAERPKGSFSTLEIQRTEQGDSAMYLCASSLAGWREFSHEQYFGPGTRLTVT.